The T cell receptor (beta chain) described here comes from a study of shared clonotypes between healthy human individuals. Turning to the study itself: CD4 naive and memory got three plates each, CD8 naive two, CD8 memory one. General study points: Researchers found naive subsets generally carried larger estimated richness than memory subsets.

Splitting of each subset's genomic DNA was done evenly across several immunoSEQ plates. The method was immunoSEQ multiplex PCR; TCRdb's version includes in-frame clones alone and lacks a portion of them. The top ten clones hold approximately 0.07% of a sample with 180,000 or so clones, 90% to 95% of them seen once. Turning to this clone: Its antigen is undetermined.

Material for sequencing was naive CD4+ T cells sorted from blood. Described subset: CD45RA+ positively selected. The sequence derives from a woman between 25 and 40 years old in good health.

CDR3 DNA sequence: TGTGCCAGCAAGGACTGGGGCGACAATGAGCAGTTCTTC. Protein product: CASKDWGDNEQFF. The V call is TRBV14, the J call TRBJ2-1; D might be TRBD1 or TRBD2, each matching 5 bases. V lost 7 bases to trimming and J lost 5 bases, with 12 bases between them. Germline-derived CDR1 and CDR2 are SGHDN and FVKESK. The CDR3 runs to 13 residues. The complete variable domain, with remaining parts taken from reference TRBV14 and TRBJ2-1, reads EAGVTQFPSHSVIEKGQTVTLRCDPISGHDNLYWYRRVMGKEIKFLLHFVKESKQDESGMPNNRFLAERTGGTYSTLKVQPAELEDSGVYFCASKDWGDNEQFFGPGTRLTVL.